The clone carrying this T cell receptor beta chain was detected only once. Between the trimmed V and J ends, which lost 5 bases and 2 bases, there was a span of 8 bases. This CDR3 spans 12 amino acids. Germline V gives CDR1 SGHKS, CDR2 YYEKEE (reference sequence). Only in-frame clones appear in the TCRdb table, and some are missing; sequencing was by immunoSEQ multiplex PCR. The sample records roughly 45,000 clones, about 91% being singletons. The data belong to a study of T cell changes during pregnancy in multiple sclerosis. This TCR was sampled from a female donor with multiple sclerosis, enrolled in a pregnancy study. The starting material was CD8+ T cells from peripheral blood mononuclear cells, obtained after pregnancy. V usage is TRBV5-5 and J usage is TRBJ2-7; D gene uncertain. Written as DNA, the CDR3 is TGTGCCAGCAGACAGAGTACCTACGAGCAGTACTTC. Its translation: CASRQSTYEQYF.